These 21 T cell receptor beta chains share one sample of origin, sequenced in a study of OX40 agonist ivuxolimab in advanced cancers. Library preparation was by the immunoSEQ multiplex PCR assay. TCRdb retrieved this table from immuneACCESS and kept in-frame rearrangements only. Not all clones are present; in checked studies, unresolved V genes account for under half, and no reason is known for the remainder. This sample lists some 30,000 clones; about 82% were detected once. Of the sample, 25% falls within the top ten clones. Material: CD4+ or CD8+ T cells sorted from blood, obtained in a trial of the OX40 agonist ivuxolimab. The receptor set was obtained from an adult with an advanced solid tumor such as melanoma, head and neck, liver or kidney cancer.

The V and J genes are TRBV2 and TRBJ2-6, with TRBD2 identical over 7 bases. J gave up 1 base and V 3 bases, and 6 bases lay outside the gene matches. Germline V gene lookup returns CDR1 SNHLY and CDR2 FYNNEI. The CDR3 spans 17 residues. CDR3 coding DNA: TGTGCCAGCAGTGAGACTAGCCCTCTTTCTGGGGCCAACGTCCTGACTTTC. Translating it yields CASSETSPLSGANVLTF.

V is TRBV29-1 and J is TRBJ2-2, with 11 bases fitting TRBD2. The CDR3 runs to 17 residues. Germline V gene data show CDR1 as SQVTM and CDR2 as ANQGSEA. V lost 0 bases and J lost 4; bases outside the gene matches: 7. DNA of the CDR3: TGCAGCGTTGAAGATCGGGTTAGCGGGAGGGTCACCGGGGAGCTGTTTTTT. Encoded protein: CSVEDRVSGRVTGELFF.

This clone was counted once. This chain links TRBV14 with TRBJ2-3; 8 positions match TRBD2. The CDR3 is 13 amino acids. The junction had 3 bases not matched to a gene; V was cut back by 6 bases and J by 4 bases. The germline gives CDR1 SGHDN, CDR2 FVKESK. The DNA for the CDR3 is TGTGCCAGCAGTACTAGCGGTTCAGATACGCAGTATTTT. It translates to CASSTSGSDTQYF. The full variable domain, its missing parts supplied by reference TRBV14 and TRBJ2-3, is EAGVTQFPSHSVIEKGQTVTLRCDPISGHDNLYWYRRVMGKEIKFLLHFVKESKQDESGMPNNRFLAERTGGTYSTLKVQPAELEDSGVYFCASSTSGSDTQYFGPGTRLTVL.

The CDR3 is CSVLPLAVSTDTQYF. The CDR3 DNA follows: TGCAGCGTTCTTCCTCTAGCGGTCAGCACAGATACGCAGTATTTT. The chain has TRBV29-1 and TRBJ2-3; 7 nucleotides line up with TRBD2. The length of the CDR3 is 15 residues. Trimming took 5 bases from V and 0 from J; bases not matched to a gene: 8. Germline V gene sequence: CDR1 SQVTM, CDR2 ANQGSEA.

The sample holds one count of this clone. This chain joins TRBV7-9 and TRBJ2-2; D gene uncertain. Germline V lookup: CDR1 SEHNR, CDR2 FQNEAQ (reference sequence). The CDR3 length is 13 residues. Trimming took off 2 bases at V and 7 bases at J, with 8 bases between the two ends. The CDR3 is CASSLNSHGELFF. CDR3 bases: TGTGCCAGCAGCTTAAACTCTCACGGGGAGCTGTTTTTT.

The V and J genes are TRBV9 and TRBJ2-2, with 11 bases identical to TRBD2. V shed 2 bases and J 0 bases; nucleotides not matched to a gene: 3. Germline V gene sequence: CDR1 SGDLS, CDR2 YYNGEE. The CDR3 covers 17 residues. The CDR3 bases are TGTGCCAGCAGCGTGGGACTAGCGGAGGCGAACACCGGGGAGCTGTTTTTT. Its protein is CASSVGLAEANTGELFF.

This chain connects TRBV2 to TRBJ2-7, with D uncertain. The germline V and J ends were trimmed by 2 bases and 1 base, with 12 bases remaining between them. Germline loops: CDR1 SNHLY, CDR2 FYNNEI. The CDR3 extends over 15 amino acids. Here the CDR3 DNA reads TGTGCCAGCAGTGAAATTCCCAGCTCATCCTACGAGCAGTACTTC. It is translated as CASSEIPSSSYEQYF.

The genes are TRBV6-5 and TRBJ1-1; D remains unclear. Trimming took 6 bases from V and 2 from J, leaving 10 bases between them. This CDR3 is built from 13 residues. The V gene's germline CDR1 is MNHEY and CDR2 SVGAGI. The chain's CDR3 is CASRPRGNTEAFF. CDR3 coding DNA: TGTGCCAGCAGGCCCCGCGGTAACACTGAAGCTTTCTTT.

The genes are TRBV12-5 and TRBJ2-2; 9 positions match TRBD2. The CDR3 is 18 residues long. With 0 bases clipped from V and 5 bases from J, the junction kept 10 bases outside the gene matches. CDR1 is LGHNT and CDR2 is FRNRAP in the germline V gene. The CDR3 DNA follows: TGTGCTAGTGGTTTGGTACGATCTGGGACTAGCCTGACCGGGGAGCTGTTTTTT. The encoded protein is CASGLVRSGTSLTGELFF.

The V call is TRBV30, the J call TRBJ2-7, with no clear D. V dropped 2 bases and J dropped 2 bases, with 13 bases sitting between them. The V gene's germline CDR1 is GTSNPN and CDR2 SVGIG (reference sequence). The CDR3 has 14 amino acids. The CDR3 nucleotides read TGTGCCTGGAGTCCCCGGAATACTGCCTACGAGCAGTACTTC. This gives the protein CAWSPRNTAYEQYF.

This clone occurred a few times. The chain recombines TRBV19 with TRBJ1-1; 8 bases are shared with TRBD1. Germline V gives CDR1 LNHDA, CDR2 SQIVND (reference sequence). V trimming: 5 bases; J trimming: 2 bases; junction bases outside the gene matches: 4. The CDR3 is 14 amino acids. CDR3 protein: CASSDRGFNTEAFF. For the CDR3, the DNA is TGTGCCAGTAGTGACAGGGGATTCAACACTGAAGCTTTCTTT.

CDR3 sequence (DNA): TGTGCCAGCAGCCTCCCCGGGACTACCTACAATGAGCAGTTCTTC. Its protein is CASSLPGTTYNEQFF. The V and J genes are TRBV4-2 and TRBJ2-1; 7 bases match TRBD2. This CDR3 has 15 amino acids. The V segment lost 4 bases and the J segment 2 bases; nucleotides outside the gene matches: 5. Germline V gene sequence: CDR1 LGHNA, CDR2 YNFKEQ.

The chain couples TRBV7-9 to TRBJ2-5; D is undetermined. This CDR3 has 14 amino acids. Germline V lookup: CDR1 SEHNR, CDR2 FQNEAQ (reference sequence). V lost 4 bases to trimming and J lost 5 bases, with 14 bases between them. CDR3 bases: TGTGCCAGCAGCTCCCCCCGGGTCTTGGAGACCCAGTACTTC. Translated, it gives CASSSPRVLETQYF.

The V call is TRBV9, the J call TRBJ2-1, with 7 bases fitting TRBD2. The CDR3 is 14 amino acids. V gave up 4 bases and J gave up 3 bases; unmatched junction bases: 4. Germline V gives CDR1 SGDLS, CDR2 YYNGEE. DNA of the CDR3: TGTGCCAGCAGCCCCCGGACTAGCTACAATGAGCAGTTCTTC. This translates into CASSPRTSYNEQFF.

This chain links TRBV29-1 with TRBJ2-1; D tentatively reads TRBD1 or TRBD2 (5 bases each). The CDR3 loop spans 12 amino acids. The germline CDR1 and CDR2 sequences are SQVTM and ANQGSEA. CDR3 loop: CRARDGRNEQFF. The CDR3 DNA reads TGCAGAGCCCGGGACGGAAGAAATGAGCAGTTCTTC.

The rearrangement links TRBV30 to TRBJ2-3, with a weak D call TRBD1 (5 bases). The V and J ends lost 1 base and 5 bases respectively, with 10 bases between them. The CDR3 length is 13 residues. CDR1 is GTSNPN, CDR2 SVGIG, per germline (reference sequence). The CDR3 nucleotides are TGTGCCTGGAGTGAGGGGTTGGGAGATACGCAGTATTTT. Amino acid sequence: CAWSEGLGDTQYF.

The chain uses TRBV28 and TRBJ2-7; 13 bases line up with TRBD2. The CDR3 runs 16 residues. Unmatched junction bases numbered 11, after V lost 10 bases and J lost 2 bases. Germline CDR1 reads MDHEN; CDR2 reads SYDVKM. The CDR3 DNA sequence: TGTGCCACCGGGACAGGGGGGACTAGCGGGGCCTACGAGCAGTACTTC. Translated, it gives CATGTGGTSGAYEQYF. Drawing the rest from reference TRBV28 and TRBJ2-7, the complete variable domain is DVKVTQSSRYLVKRTGEKVFLECVQDMDHENMFWYRQDPGLGLRLIYFSYDVKMKEKGDIPEGYSVSREKKERFSLILESASTNQTSMYLCATGTGGTSGAYEQYFGPGTRLTVT.

V is TRBV7-8 and J is TRBJ2-1; no firm D call. The V gene's germline CDR1 is SGHVS and CDR2 FQNEAQ. V dropped 3 bases and J dropped 9 bases, with 15 bases sitting between them. The CDR3 covers 14 residues. CDR3 sequence (DNA): TGTGCCAGCAGCTTTAGGAGTTCTGGGGTTGAGCAGTTCTTC. Amino acid sequence: CASSFRSSGVEQFF.

The chain recombines TRBV15 with TRBJ2-2, with D uncertain. The CDR3 runs 14 residues. CDR1 and CDR2 from the germline V gene are LNHNV and YYDKDF (reference sequence). Trimming left V 0 bases short and J 5 bases short, with 7 bases between. The CDR3 sequence is CATSRDSTTGELFF. The DNA of the CDR3 is TGTGCCACCAGCAGAGACAGCACGACCGGGGAGCTGTTTTTT.

The gene calls are TRBV29-1 and TRBJ1-3; D perhaps matches TRBD1 (6 bases). V was cut by 6 bases and J by 0 bases, with 9 bases left in between. Germline-derived CDR1 and CDR2 are SQVTM and ANQGSEA. The CDR3 totals 13 residues. The CDR3 coding sequence is TGCAGCGTGTGGACAGACTCTGGAAACACCATATATTTT. This sequence encodes CSVWTDSGNTIYF.

The V and J genes are TRBV7-8 and TRBJ1-4, with D perhaps matching TRBD1 (6 bases). CDR1 and CDR2 (germline): SGHVS, FQNEAQ. The CDR3 consists of 15 residues. With 5 bases removed from V and 3 bases from J, the gap between germline ends came to 13 bases. CDR3: CASSPNRVSNEKLFF. The CDR3 DNA is TGTGCCAGCAGCCCCAACAGGGTTTCTAATGAAAAACTGTTTTTT.